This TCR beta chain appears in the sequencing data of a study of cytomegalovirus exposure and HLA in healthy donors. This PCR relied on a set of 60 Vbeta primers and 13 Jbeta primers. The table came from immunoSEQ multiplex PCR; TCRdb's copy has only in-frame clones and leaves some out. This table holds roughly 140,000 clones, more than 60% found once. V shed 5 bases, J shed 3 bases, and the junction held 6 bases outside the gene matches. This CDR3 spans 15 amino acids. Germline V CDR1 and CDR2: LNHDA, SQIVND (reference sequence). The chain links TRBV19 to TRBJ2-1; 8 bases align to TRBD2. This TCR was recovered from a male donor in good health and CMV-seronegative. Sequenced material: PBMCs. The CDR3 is CASSPTAGDYNEQFF. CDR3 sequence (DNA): TGTGCCAGTAGTCCGACAGCGGGGGACTACAATGAGCAGTTCTTC.